A selection of T cell receptor beta chains follows, all from one sample in a study of blood T cell repertoires in COVID-19. Sequencing was performed with immunoSEQ multiplex PCR; in TCRdb, only in-frame clones are kept and a portion is missing. The sample holds approximately 100,000 clones, 84% seen once. Sequences were obtained from peripheral blood. The source of these receptors is a human donor in a cohort sampled during active COVID-19. Both conserved end residues are part of each CDR3. Fields, in order: J gene, D gene, V gene, clone size, CDR3 DNA, CDR3 protein. A D gene is named only where the DNA matches it firmly. Expanded clones get a size class; other rows say once, few or many, or leave the size out.

J: TRBJ2-1
D: NA
V: TRBV7-9
size: few
DNA: TGTGCCAGCAGCTTGTCGGAGAGCTCCTACAATGAGCAGTTCTTC
CDR3: CASSLSESSYNEQFF

J: TRBJ2-7
D: NA
V: TRBV11-3
size: NA
DNA: TGTGCCAGCAGCTTAGGACAGAGCTTGGGGAGGTACGAGCAGTACTTC
CDR3: CASSLGQSLGRYEQYF

J: TRBJ1-1
D: NA
V: TRBV5-6
size: NA
DNA: TGTGCCAGCAGCTTGGTGGGCCGTGCCGTGGGCGCTTTCTTT
CDR3: CASSLVGRAVGAFF

J: TRBJ2-7
D: NA
V: TRBV15
size: NA
DNA: TGTGCCACTTCTCACGGACAGTCTTCCTACGAGCAGTACTTC
CDR3: CATSHGQSSYEQYF

J: TRBJ1-4
D: NA
V: TRBV5-1
size: NA
DNA: TGCGCCAGCAGTCTCAGGGCGGGAGCAACTAATGAAAAACTGTTTTTT
CDR3: CASSLRAGATNEKLFF

J: TRBJ2-7
D: NA
V: TRBV7-2
size: NA
DNA: TGTGCCAGCAGCCGCCGGGTTGGCACGAGCTCCTACGAGCAGTACTTC
CDR3: CASSRRVGTSSYEQYF

J: TRBJ1-5
D: TRBD1
V: TRBV6-1
size: NA
DNA: TGTGCCAGCAGTGAAAGACAGGGGGCGAGTCAGCCCCAGCATTTT
CDR3: CASSERQGASQPQHF

J: TRBJ2-5
D: TRBD2
V: TRBV30
size: NA
DNA: TGTGCCTGGTCGGGGGGACTAGCGGGGATAGAGACCCAGTACTTC
CDR3: CAWSGGLAGIETQYF

J: TRBJ2-1
D: TRBD2
V: TRBV2
size: NA
DNA: TGTGCCAGCAGTGGACTAGCCTTATACAATGAGCAGTTCTTC
CDR3: CASSGLALYNEQFF

J: TRBJ1-2
D: TRBD1
V: TRBV30
size: NA
DNA: TGTGCCTGGAGTGTATCGCGGACAGGGGGAAGCTACACCTTC
CDR3: CAWSVSRTGGSYTF

J: TRBJ1-4
D: NA
V: TRBV6-1
size: NA
DNA: TGTGCCAGCAGTGAGCCCAACAGGGAAAAACTGTTTTTT
CDR3: CASSEPNREKLFF

J: TRBJ1-2
D: TRBD1
V: TRBV5-1
size: NA
DNA: TGCGCCAGCAGCTTGGGACAGGGTCTCGGCTACACCTTC
CDR3: CASSLGQGLGYTF